Listed here are 24 T cell receptor beta chains from one sample, sequenced in a study of T-cell memory formation after mild COVID-19. TCRdb analysed the 5' RACE reads with MiXCR anew, one entry per CDR3 protein. The sample carries about 600,000 distinct CDR3 sequences, 20% to 25% recorded once. Input material: PBMCs or a T cell subset sorted from them (not recorded which). Source of these receptors: an adult woman who had mild COVID-19 (a few samples of this study predate the infection). Cell type and time point are not known.

V and J are TRBV7-9 and TRBJ1-3, with D possibly TRBD1 on 5 matching bases. V was pared by 3 bases and J by 0 bases, with 12 bases between. The germline CDR1 and CDR2 sequences are SEHNR and FQNEAQ (reference sequence). The CDR3 totals 16 residues. The CDR3 coding sequence is TGTGCCAGCAGCTTTTGGGACCATATCTCTGGAAACACCATATATTTT. Protein sequence: CASSFWDHISGNTIYF.

This clonotype was seen more than once but under ten times. The V and J genes are TRBV11-2 and TRBJ2-1, with TRBD2 matching 8 bases. Germline lookup yields CDR1 SGHAT and CDR2 FQNNGV. V was pared by 11 bases and J by 8 bases, with 14 bases of the junction left unmatched. The length of the CDR3 is 14 residues. CDR3 nucleotides: TGTGCCGTAGTAGCGGGGACGTGGGGCGATGAGCAGTTCTTC. Translation gives CAVVAGTWGDEQFF.

The V call is TRBV5-1, the J call TRBJ2-2; 8 bases align to TRBD2. Germline V CDR1 and CDR2: SGHRS, YFSETQ. The CDR3 has 16 residues. With 4 bases clipped from V and 7 bases from J, the junction kept 12 bases outside the gene matches. CDR3 sequence: CASSPWEAGEGGELFF. The CDR3 DNA is TGCGCCAGCAGCCCCTGGGAAGCGGGGGAAGGCGGGGAGCTGTTTTTT.

The V call is TRBV3-1, the J call TRBJ1-6, with TRBD1 identical over 8 bases. This CDR3 region has 15 residues. CDR1 is LGHDT and CDR2 is YNNKEL in the germline V gene (reference sequence). V lost 1 base and J lost 10; bases outside the gene matches: 6. The CDR3: CASSQATGGRSPLHF. DNA for the CDR3: TGTGCCAGCAGCCAAGCTACAGGGGGTCGGTCACCCCTCCACTTT.

V usage is TRBV7-2 and J usage is TRBJ2-1; D might be TRBD1 (7 bases). Germline V CDR1 and CDR2: SGHTA, FQGNSA. The CDR3 is 12 amino acids. V was pared by 5 bases and J by 9 bases, with 11 bases between. The DNA for the CDR3 is TGTGCCAGCAGCGCAGGGGGGAGTGAGCAGTTCTTC. As protein: CASSAGGSEQFF.

This chain connects TRBV7-9 to TRBJ2-3; 8 bases are a match to TRBD1. The CDR3 is made up of 17 amino acids. Trimming took 5 bases from V and 1 from J; bases not matched to a gene: 11. Germline CDR1 SEHNR, CDR2 FQNEAQ (reference sequence). CDR3 nucleotides: TGTGCCAGCAGCCCGGGTCGACAGGGGCTCCGCACAGATACGCAGTATTTT. It encodes CASSPGRQGLRTDTQYF.

This clonotype came up a few times. The gene calls are TRBV29-1 and TRBJ2-7, with D possibly being TRBD1 or TRBD2 (5 bases each). Trimming left V 7 bases short and J 0 bases short, with 10 bases between. Germline V CDR1 and CDR2: SQVTM, ANQGSEA. This CDR3 comprises 12 residues. The DNA for the CDR3 is TGCAGCGCTCGGGACCGCTCCTACGAGCAGTACTTC. Translated: CSARDRSYEQYF.

The rearrangement joins TRBV5-1 to TRBJ1-1, with D perhaps TRBD1 (5 bases). The V end lost 4 bases, the J end lost 6 bases, and 19 bases lay between the germline ends. Per germline, CDR1 SGHRS and CDR2 YFSETQ. The CDR3 spans 15 residues. The CDR3 loop reads CASSRRDSAPSEAFF. The CDR3 DNA reads as TGCGCCAGCAGCCGGCGGGACTCCGCTCCCTCTGAAGCTTTCTTT.

This clonotype was counted ten times or more. The CDR3 nucleotides are TGTGCCAGCTCACTCCCGACAGTCTCCTACGAGCAGTACTTC. Its translation is CASSLPTVSYEQYF. The chain links TRBV18 to TRBJ2-7; a weak D match, TRBD1 (5 bases). This CDR3 is built from 14 residues. V was pared by 4 bases and J by 0 bases, with 10 bases between. In germline, CDR1 is KGHSH, CDR2 LQKENI.

This clonotype was counted between two and nine times. V and J are TRBV2 and TRBJ2-3, with unresolved D. The length of the CDR3 is 14 residues. The V gene's germline CDR1 is SNHLY and CDR2 FYNNEI. V was trimmed by 4 bases and J by 2 bases, leaving 10 bases between them. CDR3 in DNA: TGTGCCAGCAGTGTTCGCACACCCACAGATACGCAGTATTTT. Encoded protein: CASSVRTPTDTQYF.

The chain joins TRBV24-1 to TRBJ2-3; 7 bases line up with TRBD2. The junction had 9 bases not matched to a gene; V was cut back by 4 bases and J by 0 bases. CDR3 length: 17 residues. CDR1 and CDR2 from the germline V gene are KGHDR and SFDVKD. CDR3 residues: CATSDPLAAASTDTQYF. The CDR3 DNA follows: TGTGCCACCAGTGACCCTCTAGCGGCCGCCAGCACAGATACGCAGTATTTT.

The rearrangement links TRBV29-1 to TRBJ2-2; a weak D match, TRBD1 (5 bases). The V and J ends lost 4 bases and 0 bases respectively, with 12 bases between them. CDR1 is SQVTM, CDR2 ANQGSEA, per germline. The CDR3 totals 15 residues. The CDR3 DNA sequence: TGCAGCGTTGGAAGGGGCACCGCGAACACCGGGGAGCTGTTTTTT. This encodes CSVGRGTANTGELFF.

This clonotype was recorded a few times. The rearrangement joins TRBV11-1 to TRBJ2-1; 7 positions agree with TRBD1. Germline V gene lookup returns CDR1 SGHAT and CDR2 FQDESV (reference sequence). V lost 3 bases to trimming and J lost 5 bases; unmatched junction nucleotides: 7. CDR3 length: 15 amino acids. CDR3 nucleotides: TGTGCCAGCAGCTTGGGACAGAGTACCCACAATGAGCAGTTCTTC. Its translation is CASSLGQSTHNEQFF.

A few counts support this clonotype. The V gene is TRBV29-1, the J gene TRBJ2-7; D possibly corresponds to TRBD1 (6 bases). Trimming left V 6 bases short and J 0 bases short, with 18 bases between. Germline-derived CDR1 and CDR2 are SQVTM and ANQGSEA. CDR3 length: 15 amino acids. CDR3 in DNA: TGCAGCGTCATATGGACAGCCAGGAGCTCCTACGAGCAGTACTTC. Residues: CSVIWTARSSYEQYF.

This sequence joins TRBV4-3 and TRBJ1-1; D ambiguous. With 4 bases removed from V and 4 bases from J, the gap between germline ends came to 13 bases. Germline assignment: CDR1 LGHNA and CDR2 YSLEER. The CDR3 has 14 residues. For the CDR3, the DNA is TGCGCCAGCAGCCGGGCCGGTGGGAGCACTGAAGCTTTCTTT. Translation gives CASSRAGGSTEAFF.

This clonotype was detected once. The chain couples TRBV29-1 to TRBJ2-3; 7 positions match TRBD2. After removal of 5 bases from V and 2 bases from J, the junction contained 7 bases not matched to a gene. Germline values: CDR1 SQVTM, CDR2 ANQGSEA. The CDR3 totals 14 residues. CDR3 region: CSVSPGGFTDTQYF. The CDR3 region has the DNA TGCAGCGTTTCCCCGGGGGGATTCACAGATACGCAGTATTTT.

This clonotype was recorded many times. The rearrangement links TRBV13 to TRBJ2-3, with 9 bases lining up with TRBD2. Trimming took 5 bases from V and 4 from J; bases not matched to a gene: 7. The CDR3 has 15 amino acids. CDR1 is PRHDT and CDR2 is FYEKMQ in the germline V gene (reference sequence). Here the CDR3 DNA reads TGTGCCAGCAGCCTTAGCGGGGGAGGATCAGATACGCAGTATTTT. This encodes CASSLSGGGSDTQYF. The full variable domain, rest sourced from reference TRBV13 and TRBJ2-3, is AAGVIQSPRHLIKEKRETATLKCYPIPRHDTVYWYQQGPGQDPQFLISFYEKMQSDKGSIPDRFSAQQFSDYHSELNMSSLELGDSALYFCASSLSGGGSDTQYFGPGTRLTVL.

This clonotype occurred a few times. This chain links TRBV7-2 with TRBJ2-5; D might be TRBD1 (6 bases). Germline V gene data show CDR1 as SGHTA and CDR2 as FQGNSA. CDR3 size: 13 residues. Deletions cut 4 bases from V and 7 bases from J, with 13 bases between. The DNA of the CDR3 is TGTGCCAGCAGCTCTGGGGGCCTGGGGACCCAGTACTTC. Residues: CASSSGGLGTQYF.

The V call is TRBV6-5, the J call TRBJ1-1; weak D call: TRBD1 (5 bases). Germline loops: CDR1 MNHEY, CDR2 SVGAGI. The CDR3 length is 14 residues. Trimming took 6 bases from V and 2 from J, leaving 13 bases between them. Written as DNA, the CDR3 is TGTGCCAGCAGATCAGGGTTTCAAAACACTGAAGCTTTCTTT. Protein sequence: CASRSGFQNTEAFF.

Only a few counts were recorded for this clonotype. CDR3 amino acids: CASSKTSGSIGSYEQYF. In DNA form, the CDR3 reads TGTGCCAGCAGCAAGACTAGCGGGAGTATAGGGAGCTACGAGCAGTACTTC. The chain uses TRBV7-2 and TRBJ2-7; 12 nucleotides agree with TRBD2. With V trimmed by 5 bases and J by 3 bases, 11 bases remained unmatched. CDR3 size: 17 residues. Germline V lookup: CDR1 SGHTA, CDR2 FQGNSA.

This clonotype has more than one count but fewer than ten. This chain connects TRBV25-1 to TRBJ1-4; D unresolved. V was shortened by 1 base and J by 7 bases, with 13 bases between the two germline ends. Germline CDR1 is MGHDK and CDR2 is SYGVNS. The CDR3 sequence is 15 residues long. The CDR3 nucleotides are TGTGCCAGCAGTGAATTCGGTGGGGTGATTGAAAAACTGTTTTTT. Translated, it gives CASSEFGGVIEKLFF.

CDR3 amino acids: CASSQPGTGGTKYF. CDR3 DNA sequence: TGCGCCAGCAGCCAACCCGGGACAGGGGGCACGAAGTACTTC. V gene TRBV5-1 combines with J gene TRBJ2-7, with 12 bases matching TRBD1. The CDR3 is 14 residues long. With V trimmed by 4 bases and J by 11 bases, 10 bases remained unmatched. Germline-derived CDR1 and CDR2 are SGHRS and YFSETQ.

The chain joins TRBV11-2 to TRBJ2-7; perhaps TRBD1 as D (9 bases). The V gene's germline CDR1 is SGHAT and CDR2 FQNNGV. V lost 1 base, J lost 4 bases, and 17 bases lay in between. The CDR3 is 16 residues long. CDR3 in amino acids: CASSLAGGTGNYEQYF. The CDR3 DNA sequence: TGTGCCAGCAGCTTAGCGGGAGGGACAGGGAATTACGAGCAGTACTTC. The complete variable domain, with remaining parts taken from reference TRBV11-2 and TRBJ2-7, reads EAGVAQSPRYKIIEKRQSVAFWCNPISGHATLYWYQQILGQGPKLLIQFQNNGVVDDSQLPKDRFSAERLKGVDSTLKIQPAKLEDSAVYLCASSLAGGTGNYEQYFGPGTRLTVT.

This clonotype was seen only a few times. This sequence joins TRBV4-1 and TRBJ2-3; D remains unclear. The CDR3 length is 15 residues. Germline V gene sequence: CDR1 MGHRA, CDR2 YSYEKL. V lost 1 base to trimming and J lost 0 bases, with 8 bases between them. CDR3 region: CASSQVFTSTDTQYF. DNA of the CDR3: TGCGCCAGCAGCCAAGTTTTTACCAGCACAGATACGCAGTATTTT.